The source of this TCR beta chain is a study of T cells in Graves' hyperthyroidism and ophthalmopathy (dated by TCRdb to between 2018 and 2021). A note on the overall study: Peripheral blood samples were taken at the time of initial diagnosis, prior to any treatment. Once sampling was done, hyperthyroidism patients were given methimazole at a starting dose of 30 mg daily, whereas ophthalmopathy patients were given high-dose intravenous methylprednisolone. In more than 5 Graves' hyperthyroidism patients, the study also compared T-cell repertoires from thyroid tissue with T-cell repertoires from blood. The 80 to 100 discovery patients were randomly divided into training and test sets at a 7:3 ratio. The paper describes TCR Vbeta CDR3 sequencing of 135 peripheral blood samples, made up of under 50 ophthalmopathy patients, roughly 75 hyperthyroidism patients and 17 progressor patients. To identify TCR V-J signatures that set the groups apart, the researchers used a discovery cohort of roughly 100 patients, made up of approximately 43 with Graves' ophthalmopathy and about 60 with stable Graves' hyperthyroidism. Whether ophthalmopathy could be predicted prospectively was tested in an independent validation cohort made up of under 20 hyperthyroidism patients plus 17 patients who later progressed to ophthalmopathy. Points the paper makes about the study in general: In validation, the model predicted progression to ophthalmopathy with approximately 71% sensitivity and around 72% specificity, a median of about 6 months before onset. Most expanded thyroid clonotypes (frequency above 0.001) were also found in blood, which suggests that blood repertoires may mirror thyroid immune responses. A 13 V-J signature model separated ophthalmopathy from stable hyperthyroidism, with around 91% sensitivity and about 81% specificity in cross-validation and 80%/75% in testing. Sample size was not statistically predetermined, and blinding of investigators to group allocation was not performed.

Amplification of TCR beta CDR3 regions was carried out from RNA transcripts. The first round of RT-PCR for the TCR CDR3 was performed with the HTBI primer set and the Qiagen OneStep RT-PCR kit. A second multiplex PCR round built the libraries, followed by size selection and purification. Paired-end sequencing of the libraries was performed with 100 bp reads on an Illumina HiSeq2000. Per the source publication's procedure: SOAPnuke was used to process the raw data, throwing out any read that contained adapters or uncalled bases, had a mean Phred below 15, or lacked an exact constant-primer or identifier match. High-quality paired reads were merged with COPE v1.2.5, and unique nucleotide sequences were defined as clonotypes. Clonotypes were aligned to IMGT TRBV, TRBD and TRBJ reference segments using MiTCR v1.1. Analysis was restricted to V-J combinations with a frequency above 0.0001, which covered 99.2% of repertoires. A TCS score was defined as the ratio of F50 (clonal expansion) to E x V (chaos), with BLOSUM62-based TCRdist applied between CDR3 peptides within each V-J. Welch's t-statistics and random forest reduced 514 V-J features to roughly 13, which were used in a naive Bayes classifier (R e1071). TCRdb reran the public reads through fastp at Q25 and MiXCR, keeping productive beta chains. For every CDR3 protein sequence, its rows merge into one entry that carries the most common genes and DNA. TCRdb's processing, not the study's, gives the V and J calls here. The sample records 350,000 or so distinct CDR3 sequences, roughly 17% of which are singletons. In total, the top ten clones hold 34% of the sample.

The table lists this clonotype with a few counts. Its antigen target is currently unknown. Base qualities are missing; no much larger clone stands one base away. The V and J ends are trimmed by 0 bases and 10 bases, leaving 15 bases between them. Its CDR3 holds 15 amino acids, cysteine through phenylalanine. The DNA shown is the 45-base CDR3, in frame from base 1. From the germline V gene, CDR1 is MGHRA and CDR2 is YSYEKL. Hyperthyroidism patients were newly diagnosed, with disease duration under 2 months, and aged 18 to 65 years. Any patient with an uncontrolled infection, another autoimmune disease, pregnancy or lactation was excluded. Diagnoses were based on clinical symptoms, serum thyroxine and TRAb, thyroid ultrasound and orbital computed tomography. Blood from progressor patients was collected at the time of first diagnosis with hyperthyroidism, before any ophthalmopathy symptoms had appeared. Ficoll-Paque density gradient centrifugation was used to isolate PBMCs from around 10 ml of fresh peripheral blood. Progressor patients were first diagnosed with Graves' hyperthyroidism and then developed ophthalmopathy during follow-up. Total RNA was extracted with Trizol reagent, and quality was checked on an Agilent 2100 Bioanalyzer.

Sequenced sample: blood. The sequence is built from TRBV4-1 and TRBJ2-2, with TRBD1 tentatively as D gene (6 bases match). The receptor was isolated from a woman between 25 and 40 years old with Graves' hyperthyroidism that later progressed to Graves' ophthalmopathy. For the CDR3, the sequence is CASSQDPQGNLELFF. The nucleotide sequence is TGCGCCAGCAGCCAAGATCCCCAGGGGAATCTGGAGCTGTTTTTT.